The 17 T cell receptor beta chains presented below share a single source sample, sequenced in a study of blood T cell repertoires in COVID-19. The table came from immunoSEQ multiplex PCR; TCRdb's copy has only in-frame clones and leaves some out. The table includes roughly 130,000 clones, around 82% detected once. Sequenced material: PBMCs or T cells enriched from blood (not recorded which). The receptor source for this set is a man aged 35 to 55 with acute COVID-19.

This chain links TRBV14 with TRBJ2-3, with 11 bases that match TRBD2. The germline V gene encodes CDR1 SGHDN and CDR2 FVKESK. CDR3 length: 15 amino acids. Trimming took 4 bases from V and 4 from J; bases not matched to a gene: 4. In nucleotides, the CDR3 is TGTGCCAGCAGCCCGCTAGCGGGAGGATCAGATACGCAGTATTTT. Amino acids: CASSPLAGGSDTQYF.

This chain uses TRBV7-2 with TRBJ1-2; D is undetermined. The CDR3 is made up of 13 amino acids. Germline CDR1 is SGHTA and CDR2 is FQGNSA. Trimming cost V 3 bases and J 4 bases, with 9 bases left between them. The CDR3 loop reads CASSFSPVYGYTF. The CDR3 nucleotides read TGTGCCAGCAGCTTTAGCCCTGTCTATGGCTACACCTTC.

V is TRBV20-1 and J is TRBJ2-1; maybe TRBD2 (6 bases). Germline loops: CDR1 DFQATT, CDR2 SNEGSKA (reference sequence). This CDR3 is built from 16 residues. V was pared by 3 bases and J by 4 bases, with 19 bases between. CDR3 amino acids: CSASPGTGIVYNEQFF. The CDR3 DNA reads TGCAGTGCTAGTCCCGGGACTGGCATAGTTTACAATGAGCAGTTCTTC.

This chain joins TRBV24-1 and TRBJ2-2, with a weak D call TRBD2 (5 bases). With 5 bases removed from V and 5 bases from J, the gap between germline ends came to 14 bases. There are 15 residues in the CDR3. Looked up from germline, CDR1 is KGHDR and CDR2 is SFDVKD. CDR3 nucleotide sequence: TGTGCCACCAGTGGGGCAGCTGGGAGAACCGGGGAGCTGTTTTTT. Residues: CATSGAAGRTGELFF.

The rearrangement links TRBV5-4 to TRBJ2-7; the match to TRBD1 covers 8 bases. The germline CDR1 and CDR2 sequences are SGHNT and YYREEE (reference sequence). V lost 1 base and J lost 2; bases outside the gene matches: 5. The CDR3 extends over 15 amino acids. The chain's CDR3 is CASSLRDRNPYEQYF. The CDR3 bases are TGTGCCAGCAGCTTGAGGGACAGGAACCCCTACGAGCAGTACTTC.

The V and J genes are TRBV7-9 and TRBJ2-1, with TRBD1 matching over 8 bases. J was trimmed by 5 bases and V by 1 base; bases with no gene match: 7. Germline CDR1 SEHNR, CDR2 FQNEAQ (reference sequence). This CDR3 is built from 16 residues. CDR3 in amino acids: CASSLGAGGLDNEQFF. In DNA form, the CDR3 reads TGTGCCAGCAGCTTAGGCGCAGGGGGCTTGGACAATGAGCAGTTCTTC.

This chain uses TRBV6-5 with TRBJ1-1, with D tentatively TRBD1 (6 bases). The CDR3 loop spans 16 amino acids. Germline V gene lookup returns CDR1 MNHEY and CDR2 SVGAGI. Trimming shortened V by 3 bases and J by 0 bases, and 14 bases separated the two germline ends. The CDR3 here is CASSYNQGSVNTEAFF. In nucleotides, the CDR3 is TGTGCCAGCAGTTATAACCAGGGGTCGGTGAACACTGAAGCTTTCTTT.

The J gene is TRBJ2-6, the V gene TRBV14; weak D call: TRBD1 (6 bases). CDR3 length equals 15 residues. Between the trimmed V and J ends, which lost 3 bases and 1 base, there was a span of 7 bases. In germline, CDR1 is SGHDN, CDR2 FVKESK. CDR3 protein: CASSHRGSGANVLTF. CDR3 DNA sequence: TGTGCCAGCAGCCACAGGGGATCTGGGGCCAACGTCCTGACTTTC.

V and J are TRBV24-1 and TRBJ1-1; D unclear. The CDR3 is made up of 14 amino acids. Germline loops: CDR1 KGHDR, CDR2 SFDVKD. V lost 5 bases and J lost 7, with 16 bases in between. CDR3 in DNA: TGTGCCACCAGTGCCTCGGGTACAATGAATGAAGCTTTCTTT. Its translation: CATSASGTMNEAFF.

The J gene is TRBJ2-5, the V gene TRBV6-5; unclear D gene. Trimming took off 3 bases at V and 3 bases at J, with 11 bases between the two ends. The germline gives CDR1 MNHEY, CDR2 SVGAGI. CDR3 length: 14 residues. CDR3 region: CASSYGAAEETQYF. The CDR3 nucleotides read TGTGCCAGCAGTTATGGAGCTGCAGAAGAGACCCAGTACTTC.

The V call is TRBV24-1, the J call TRBJ2-3; a weak D match, TRBD1 (5 bases). CDR1 and CDR2 (germline): KGHDR, SFDVKD. V lost 2 bases and J lost 1, with 9 bases in between. This CDR3 contains 15 residues. Here the CDR3 reads CATSDWTTRTDTQYF. CDR3 nucleotide sequence: TGTGCCACCAGTGATTGGACAACCCGCACAGATACGCAGTATTTT.

This rearrangement joins TRBV2 to TRBJ2-3; 7 bases line up with TRBD1. The ends lost 7 bases at V and 1 base at J; junction bases unmatched: 11. Germline values: CDR1 SNHLY, CDR2 FYNNEI. CDR3 length equals 16 residues. DNA for the CDR3: TGTGCCAGCAACATAATAGGACAGGATCGCACAGATACGCAGTATTTT. It encodes CASNIIGQDRTDTQYF.

V usage is TRBV6-2 or TRBV6-3 and J usage is TRBJ1-2; D remains unclear. The germline V and J ends were trimmed by 2 bases and 6 bases, with 7 bases remaining between them. Germline CDR1 reads MNHEY; CDR2 reads SVGEGT. The CDR3 sequence is 12 residues long. This chain's CDR3 is CASSYPANGYTF. CDR3 in DNA: TGTGCCAGCAGTTACCCCGCGAATGGCTACACCTTC.

The rearrangement links TRBV6-5 to TRBJ2-3, with D perhaps matching TRBD2 (6 bases). CDR1 and CDR2 (germline): MNHEY, SVGAGI. The CDR3 is 15 amino acids. V lost 5 bases to trimming and J lost 2 bases, with 14 bases between them. CDR3 residues: CASSRLGALTDTQYF. The CDR3 nucleotides are TGTGCCAGCAGTCGACTAGGGGCTCTCACAGATACGCAGTATTTT.

The V and J genes are TRBV4-3 and TRBJ2-2, with 7 bases identical to TRBD2. The CDR3 is made up of 16 amino acids. In germline, CDR1 is LGHNA, CDR2 YSLEER. Trimming at V came to 3 bases and at J to 2 bases, leaving 6 bases not matched to a gene. The DNA for the CDR3 is TGCGCCAGCAGCCAGGTTCTAGCGGCCAACACCGGGGAGCTGTTTTTT. Translated, it gives CASSQVLAANTGELFF.

The chain is built from TRBV29-1 and TRBJ1-3; D uncertain. Germline V gene lookup returns CDR1 SQVTM and CDR2 ANQGSEA. This CDR3 is built from 12 residues. Trimming removed 7 bases at V and 0 bases at J, with 7 bases between. The CDR3 bases are TGCAGCGCCGTTAGCTCTGGAAACACCATATATTTT. Translating gives CSAVSSGNTIYF.

This clone was counted between two and nine times. The chain has TRBV4-3 and TRBJ1-6, with D possibly TRBD1 on 5 matching bases. The V gene lost 3 bases and the J gene lost 7 bases, with 16 bases spanning the gap. The CDR3 consists of 16 residues. In germline, CDR1 is LGHNA, CDR2 YSLEER. The CDR3 reads CASSQSAQAHNSPLHF. CDR3 DNA: TGCGCCAGCAGCCAGTCAGCACAGGCACACAATTCACCCCTCCACTTT.